Listed below are T cell receptor beta chains from one sample, sequenced in a study of cytomegalovirus exposure and HLA in healthy donors. The assay was immunoSEQ multiplex PCR, and TCRdb's table has in-frame clones only and misses some. The repertoire holds over 85,000 clones, with about 80% as singletons. The sequencing sample was made of PBMCs. These receptors came from a woman aged 55-69 years in good health and CMV-seropositive. Each CDR3 is given without its conserved first and last residue. The order of the fields is J gene, V gene, clone size, CDR3 protein. Some rows have no size entry. The others give once, few or many, or a class for an expanded clone.

J: TRBJ2-7; V: TRBV4-1; size: NA; CDR3: ASAPTGTGTLEQY
J: TRBJ2-2; V: TRBV13; size: NA; CDR3: ASRRGNTGELF
J: TRBJ1-1; V: TRBV10-3; size: NA; CDR3: AISESARRTANTEAF
J: TRBJ1-1; V: TRBV28; size: few; CDR3: ASSLGDRVITEAF
J: TRBJ2-7; V: TRBV25-1; size: NA; CDR3: ASSGLADYEQY
J: TRBJ2-1; V: TRBV29-1; size: once; CDR3: SVVLAGSNEQF
J: TRBJ1-5; V: TRBV29-1; size: NA; CDR3: SVSPGPGQPQH
J: TRBJ2-3; V: TRBV5-1; size: NA; CDR3: ASSLAVRPGDTQY
J: TRBJ2-7; V: TRBV5-1; size: NA; CDR3: ASSQAAGQIYEQY
J: TRBJ2-5; V: TRBV7-2; size: NA; CDR3: ASSLTGLEGTFWETQY
J: TRBJ1-1; V: TRBV18; size: NA; CDR3: ASSPLKNTEAF
J: NA; V: TRBV11-2; size: NA; CDR3: ASSLGWTSNYEQY
J: TRBJ2-7; V: TRBV2; size: NA; CDR3: ASGTSPYEQY
J: TRBJ2-7; V: TRBV7-3; size: NA; CDR3: ASSFSPGGLYEQY
J: TRBJ2-7; V: TRBV5-1; size: NA; CDR3: ASSYSLTGGYEQY
J: TRBJ2-3; V: TRBV9; size: NA; CDR3: ASSVRLAGGGDTQY
J: TRBJ2-7; V: TRBV10-3; size: NA; CDR3: AISETVYEQY
J: TRBJ2-1; V: TRBV18; size: NA; CDR3: ASSPLSRDSQF
J: TRBJ2-5; V: TRBV19; size: many; CDR3: ASRSGTGSRKTQY
J: TRBJ1-5; V: TRBV4-2; size: once; CDR3: ASSPFPATGFPQPQH
J: TRBJ1-4; V: TRBV18; size: NA; CDR3: ASSRTGANEKLF
J: TRBJ2-5; V: TRBV4-1; size: NA; CDR3: ASSQGRGYQETQY
J: TRBJ1-2; V: TRBV2; size: NA; CDR3: ASKRDRDDYGYT
J: TRBJ2-3; V: TRBV5-6; size: NA; CDR3: ASSSGQGSPGTDTQY
J: TRBJ1-5; V: TRBV6-5; size: few; CDR3: ASSSKTGSNQPQH
J: TRBJ1-3; V: TRBV7-9; size: NA; CDR3: ASSLGRTGGNTIY
J: TRBJ1-4; V: TRBV9; size: NA; CDR3: ASSTRGGTNEKLF